This TCR beta chain was sequenced in a study of T cells in localized non-small cell lung cancer. Study results and caveats: In adjacent lung appeared a median around 56 of the top 100 tumor clones. Elevated blood T cell density was associated with longer overall survival.

The CDR3 totals 13 residues. V gave up 1 base and J gave up 2 bases, with 6 bases separating them. The germline CDR1 and CDR2 sequences are SGHAT and FQDESV (reference sequence). TCRdb keeps only in-frame clones here, not all; method: immunoSEQ multiplex PCR. Counted here are about 25,000 clones, 70% to 90% occurring once; the ten biggest clones make up less than 15%. With respect to this clone: Its matching antigen is unknown.

V usage is TRBV11-1 and J usage is TRBJ2-7; weak D call: TRBD1 (6 bases). This clonotype originated in a female donor older than 55 with stage I lung adenocarcinoma. Sequencing was performed on peripheral blood, taken before any cancer treatment. DNA of the CDR3: TGTGCCAGCAGCTTAGGGACAGCCTACGAGCAGTACTTC. Amino acid sequence: CASSLGTAYEQYF.